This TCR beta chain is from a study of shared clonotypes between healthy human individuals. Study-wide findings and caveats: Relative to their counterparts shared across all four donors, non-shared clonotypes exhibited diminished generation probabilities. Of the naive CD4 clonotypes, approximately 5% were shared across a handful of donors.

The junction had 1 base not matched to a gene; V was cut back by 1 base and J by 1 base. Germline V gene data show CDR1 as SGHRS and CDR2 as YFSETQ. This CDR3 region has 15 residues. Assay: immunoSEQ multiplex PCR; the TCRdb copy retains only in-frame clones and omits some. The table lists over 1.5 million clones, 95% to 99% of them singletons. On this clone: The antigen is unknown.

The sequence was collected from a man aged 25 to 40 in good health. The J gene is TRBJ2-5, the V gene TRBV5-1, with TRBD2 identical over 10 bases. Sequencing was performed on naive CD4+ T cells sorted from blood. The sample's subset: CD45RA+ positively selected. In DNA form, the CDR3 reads TGCGCCAGCAGCTTGTCTAGCGGGAGCCAAGAGACCCAGTACTTC. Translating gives CASSLSSGSQETQYF.